This is a list of T cell receptor beta chains from one sample in a study of T cell repertoires in cytomegalovirus infection. TCRdb independently ran MiXCR on the reads; one entry per CDR3 protein. The table lists about 900,000 distinct CDR3 sequences, around a third of them singletons, with about 14% in the top ten. These TCRs' antigens remain unknown. Here the sequenced sample was cultured CD8+ T cells from PBMCs, taken from culture after CMV antigen stimulation. Every receptor here comes from a human donor in good health (CMV status not recorded). Some clones in this sample may be carry-over from other donors' samples. Each CDR3 is given with its conserved first and last residue. The order of the fields is D gene, V gene, clone size, J gene, CDR3 DNA, CDR3 protein. A D gene is named only where the DNA matches it firmly. Expanded clones are given a class, and other clones once, few, many or no size at all.

.	TRBV5-4	.	TRBJ1-2	TGTGCCAGCAGCCCGACGGGTCTACCTGCTAACTATGGCTACACCTTC	CASSPTGLPANYGYTF
.	TRBV9	.	TRBJ2-1	TGTGCCAGCAGCGTTTTATCCTCAGGCGATGAGCAGTTCTTC	CASSVLSSGDEQFF
.	TRBV29-1	.	TRBJ2-1	TGCAGCGTCGACCCCGAGGTGGGGGTGGCCCATGATCAGTTCTTC	CSVDPEVGVAHDQFF
.	TRBV7-8	few	TRBJ2-3	TGTGCCAGCAGCTTAGACGACCTTGGTAGCCAACTGGACCGGGGGCCCACAAATACGCAGTATTTT	CASSLDDLGSQLDRGPTNTQYF
TRBD2	TRBV12-5	.	TRBJ2-2	TGTGCTAGTGGTTTCGGAGCGGGGAAAAGTACCGGGGAGCTGTTTTTT	CASGFGAGKSTGELFF
.	TRBV20-1	.	TRBJ1-1	TGCAGTGCTATGCCGGGTATGGGAAACACTGAAGCTTTCTTT	CSAMPGMGNTEAFF
.	TRBV20-1	.	TRBJ1-2	TGCAGTGCTAGGGTGTCCTATGGCTACACCTTC	CSARVSYGYTF
TRBD1	TRBV5-8	.	TRBJ2-2	TGTGCCAGCAGCACGGGGACAGTGAACACCGGGGAGCTGTTTTTT	CASSTGTVNTGELFF
.	TRBV28	few	TRBJ2-2	TGTGCCAGCAGCCCGACAGGTCCCTTTGGGACCGGGGAGCTGTTTTTT	CASSPTGPFGTGELFF
TRBD1	TRBV7-9	.	TRBJ2-7	TGTGCCAGCAGCCCGGGACAGCTCAGCTCCTACGAGCAGTACTTC	CASSPGQLSSYEQYF
.	TRBV7-2	.	TRBJ2-1	TGTGCCAGCAGCCAAGGTACTTCCCTTTACAATGAGCAGTTCTTC	CASSQGTSLYNEQFF
.	TRBV20-1	.	TRBJ1-2	TGCAGTGCCGGGGTGGATAACTATGGCTACACCTTC	CSAGVDNYGYTF
TRBD2	TRBV7-9	few	TRBJ2-1	TGTGCCAGCAGCTTAATTAGCGGGGGCAGCAATGAGCAGTTCTTC	CASSLISGGSNEQFF
.	TRBV4-2	.	TRBJ1-2	TGTGCCAGCAGCCAAGATGACGCATTGAGGGGCTACACCTTC	CASSQDDALRGYTF
.	TRBV27	.	TRBJ1-1	TGTGCCAGCAAACTACAGACTTTGAACACTGAAGCTTTCTTT	CASKLQTLNTEAFF
.	TRBV7-9	.	TRBJ1-5	TGTGCCAGCAGCTCCAAGGGAGGGTCTAGCAATCAGCCCCAGCATTTT	CASSSKGGSSNQPQHF
.	TRBV6-2/TRBV6-3	.	TRBJ2-2	TGTGCCAGCAGTAACTTGAACACCGGGGAGCTGTTTTTT	CASSNLNTGELFF
.	TRBV20-1	.	TRBJ2-7	TGCAGTGCTAGAGACGCCGATGGACAGCCTTACGAGCAGTACTTC	CSARDADGQPYEQYF
TRBD2	TRBV10-3	.	TRBJ2-1	TGTGCCACCGTTCGGACTAGCGGTACGAACAATGAGCAGTTCTTC	CATVRTSGTNNEQFF
TRBD1	TRBV6-2/TRBV6-3	.	TRBJ2-2	TGTGCCAGCAGTTTGACAGGGGGCGGTGTGGGCACCGGGGAGCTGTTTTTT	CASSLTGGGVGTGELFF
.	TRBV5-6	.	TRBJ2-7	TGTGCCAGCAGCGCAGGCGTGGGATTGAGCGAGCAGTACTTC	CASSAGVGLSEQYF
.	TRBV28	few	TRBJ1-1	TGTGCCAGCAGAGCTCCTTATCTTGAAGCTTTCTTT	CASRAPYLEAFF
.	TRBV6-1	.	TRBJ1-5	TGTGCCAGCAGTCCCCTGGGGGAAACTCAGCCCCAGCATTTT	CASSPLGETQPQHF
.	TRBV29-1	.	TRBJ1-2	TGCAGCGCCGTGGGGGCAGTGAATGGCTACACCTTC	CSAVGAVNGYTF
.	TRBV10-3	few	TRBJ2-5	TGTGCCATCAGTGAGTCAGAGACCCAGTACTTC	CAISESETQYF
TRBD1	TRBV6-6	.	TRBJ1-1	TGTGCCAGCAGCGGAAGACAGGGGGGGAACACTGAAGCTTTCTTT	CASSGRQGGNTEAFF
TRBD1	TRBV12-5	few	TRBJ1-1	TGTGCTAGTGGCTGGGACAGGGGAGGTGGGTTTGACACTGAAGCTTTCTTT	CASGWDRGGGFDTEAFF
.	TRBV12-3/TRBV12-4	.	TRBJ2-3	TGTGCCAGCAGTTTATTGGCAGTGGGCTCCGTCTTTGATACGCAGTATTTT	CASSLLAVGSVFDTQYF
TRBD1	TRBV5-6	few	TRBJ2-5	TGTGCCAGCAGCACCGGGACAGGGCGGGAGACCCAGTACTTC	CASSTGTGRETQYF
TRBD1	TRBV7-2	many	TRBJ2-7	TGTGCCAGCAGCTCCGGGACAGGGTTCAACGAGCAGTACTTC	CASSSGTGFNEQYF
TRBD1	TRBV7-8	.	TRBJ1-5	TGTGCCAGCAGATCCAACAGGGGGAGCAATCAGCCCCAGCATTTT	CASRSNRGSNQPQHF
TRBD1	TRBV7-9	.	TRBJ1-1	TGTGCCAGCAGCTCGGAGGGACAGGCAAACACTGAAGCTTTCTTT	CASSSEGQANTEAFF
.	TRBV19	.	TRBJ1-1	TGTGCCAGTAGTATAGCATTGGCGAGAGAAGCTTTCTTT	CASSIALAREAFF
.	TRBV27	.	TRBJ2-5	TGTGCCAGCAGAGGGACACCCGGGACCCAGTACTTC	CASRGTPGTQYF
TRBD1	TRBV28	few	TRBJ2-1	TGTGCCAGCAGGTCCGACAGGGCACCCCAGTTCTTC	CASRSDRAPQFF
.	TRBV6-1	once	TRBJ1-5	TGTGCCAGCAGTGAGTGGAAGAGTAGCAATCAGCCCCAGCATTTT	CASSEWKSSNQPQHF
TRBD2	TRBV7-6	.	TRBJ2-3	TGTGCCAGCAGCTCGGGGGGGTACTTTTCTGGCACAGATACGCAGTATTTT	CASSSGGYFSGTDTQYF